This is a list of T cell receptor beta chains from one sample in a study of T cell responses to AZD1222 COVID-19 vaccine. The data were produced by immunoSEQ multiplex PCR, yet TCRdb's version contains in-frame clones alone and is incomplete. The table lists some 150,000 clones, roughly 90% of them singletons, with approximately 1.5% in the top ten. This specimen was peripheral blood, taken 28 days after the second AZD1222 dose. The receptors come from an adult who received the AZD1222 COVID-19 vaccine. Both conserved end residues are part of each CDR3. Fields, in order: J gene, D gene, V gene, clone size, CDR3 DNA, CDR3 protein. D genes are given only for firm matches. Expanded clones are given a class, and other clones once, few, many or no size at all.

J gene: TRBJ1-5; D gene: -; V gene: TRBV20-1; clone size: -; CDR3 DNA: TGCAGTGCTAGTAGGGGGGCTCAATATAGCAATCAGCCCCAGCATTTT; CDR3 protein: CSASRGAQYSNQPQHF
J gene: TRBJ2-1; D gene: -; V gene: TRBV12-5; clone size: -; CDR3 DNA: TGTGCTAGTGGTTTGTTTACGGACCCGCGGGGCAATGAGCAGTTCTTC; CDR3 protein: CASGLFTDPRGNEQFF
J gene: TRBJ2-6; D gene: -; V gene: TRBV7-2; clone size: -; CDR3 DNA: TGTGCCAGCAACCCTCGATTTGGGGCCAACGTCCTGACTTTC; CDR3 protein: CASNPRFGANVLTF
J gene: TRBJ2-2; D gene: TRBD2; V gene: TRBV3-1/TRBV3-2; clone size: -; CDR3 DNA: TGTGCCAGCAGCTACTCTAGCGGGGGTTGGGCCGGGGAGCTGTTTTTT; CDR3 protein: CASSYSSGGWAGELFF
J gene: TRBJ2-3; D gene: -; V gene: TRBV27; clone size: -; CDR3 DNA: TGTGCCAGCAGTTCCCTTAGCGGCGTAGGGACAGATACGCAGTATTTT; CDR3 protein: CASSSLSGVGTDTQYF
J gene: TRBJ1-1; D gene: -; V gene: TRBV11-2; clone size: -; CDR3 DNA: TGTGCCAGCAGCTTAGATCTCAGGGTACCTGAAGCTTTCTTT; CDR3 protein: CASSLDLRVPEAFF
J gene: TRBJ1-4; D gene: -; V gene: TRBV27; clone size: -; CDR3 DNA: TGTGCCAGCAGTTTTAAGGGGCCTAATGAAAAACTGTTTTTT; CDR3 protein: CASSFKGPNEKLFF
J gene: TRBJ2-3; D gene: -; V gene: TRBV14; clone size: once; CDR3 DNA: TGTGCCAGCAGCCATACGACGCTACTGAGGAGGGATACGCAGTATTTT; CDR3 protein: CASSHTTLLRRDTQYF
J gene: TRBJ1-2; D gene: -; V gene: TRBV7-2; clone size: -; CDR3 DNA: TGTGCCAGCAGCTTGCGAGGACGGAAAACGGGAGGCTACACCTTC; CDR3 protein: CASSLRGRKTGGYTF
J gene: TRBJ2-7; D gene: -; V gene: TRBV11-3; clone size: -; CDR3 DNA: TGTGCCAGCAGCTTAGCATACCCGGGCGAGCAGTACTTC; CDR3 protein: CASSLAYPGEQYF
J gene: TRBJ1-6; D gene: -; V gene: TRBV5-5; clone size: -; CDR3 DNA: TGTGCCAGCAGCTTAGGGAATTTCTATAATTCACCCCTCCACTTT; CDR3 protein: CASSLGNFYNSPLHF
J gene: TRBJ2-3; D gene: -; V gene: TRBV7-9; clone size: -; CDR3 DNA: TGTGCCAGCAGCTTAGCTAGGACAGATACGCAGTATTTT; CDR3 protein: CASSLARTDTQYF